The sequence of this T cell receptor beta chain was determined in a study of metastatic and nonmetastatic thyroid tumors. Study-level information: Where malignant and benign thyroid patients were concerned, repertoires were compared across blood and tumor or nodule tissue.

No treatment of any kind had been given to any patient before thyroid surgery. In its sample, this clone was seen many times. The antigen remains undetermined. Under the authors' procedure: A classifier of distant metastasis in papillary thyroid cancer was built from CDR3 differences (across clinicopathological groups). TCRdb ran MiXCR on the PCR reads. The V and J calls, along with clone size, are taken from TCRdb and not from the paper's own processing. The table lists just over 70,000 clones, roughly 18% of them singletons. This CDR3 is built from 12 residues. Trimming shortened V by 6 bases and J by 5 bases, and 10 bases separated the two germline ends. Findings and limits, study-wide: The reported finding was significantly higher TCR beta diversity in malignant thyroid tumors relative to benign nodules, in blood and tumor.

Sample: blood. The chain carries TRBV12-3 or TRBV12-4 and TRBJ1-2; D remains unclear. The receptor was derived from a female donor with papillary thyroid cancer or a benign thyroid nodule (not recorded which). Some clones in this sample may be carry-over from other donors' samples. CDR3 residues: CASSPDGYGYTF. The CDR3 coding sequence is TGTGCCAGCAGCCCGGATGGGTATGGCTACACCTTC.